A selection of T cell receptor beta chains follows, all from one sample in a study of cytomegalovirus exposure and HLA in healthy donors. Some clones are missing from TCRdb's copy, which holds only in-frame ones; the method was immunoSEQ multiplex PCR. The sample has just over 20,000 clones, around 96% seen once. Sequencing was done on a sample of PBMCs. These receptors all stem from a man aged 25-45 years in good health and CMV-seropositive. The conserved cysteine and the conserved F or W are not part of the CDR3 here.

V	J	CDR3
TRBV27	TRBJ2-5	ASSTKRQVRTEETQY
TRBV6-5	TRBJ2-1	ASSPSGSYNEQF
TRBV6-1	TRBJ2-2	ASRGLAAGELF
TRBV6-1	TRBJ1-1	ASSGSTGNTEAF
TRBV28	TRBJ1-1	ASSFLLSEAF
TRBV6-5	TRBJ1-5	ASRQGGFNQPQH
TRBV7-9	TRBJ2-1	ASSSLGPGLAGDPQF
TRBV27	TRBJ2-7	ASSFDRHSYEQY
TRBV6-1	TRBJ2-1	ASSATGGSGNEQF
TRBV5-1	TRBJ2-1	ASSHAGLAVNEQF
TRBV15	TRBJ2-2	ATSRGLLAGAMTGELF
TRBV5-1	TRBJ1-4	ASSLDGRTNEKLF
TRBV15	TRBJ1-1	ATSTTTAYTEAF
TRBV29-1	TRBJ1-2	SAGTGYGYT
TRBV13	TRBJ2-3	ASSPDRFCTQY
TRBV6-1	TRBJ2-7	ASSENDRVSYEQY
TRBV2	TRBJ2-2	ASKDRGQEDGELF
TRBV28	TRBJ1-2	ASSPSAGGVYGYT
TRBV18	TRBJ2-7	ASSPGTDGPYEQY
TRBV4-2	TRBJ1-4	ASSQDPGENNEKLF
TRBV10-3	TRBJ2-7	AISPQGAYEQY
TRBV11-1	TRBJ1-6	ASRRTDSYNSPLH
TRBV19	TRBJ2-3	ASSPKAGAASTQY
TRBV30	TRBJ2-1	AWSDMVNEQF
TRBV5-1	TRBJ2-7	ASSLQAAGGIYYEQY
TRBV27	TRBJ1-5	ASSPISRRRDQPQH
TRBV29-1	TRBJ1-1	SVGQGITEAF
TRBV6-6	TRBJ1-2	ASSEPGSSNYGYT
TRBV28	TRBJ2-7	ASTMGGSYEQY
TRBV27	TRBJ1-1	ASSSPSVAFQAF
TRBV27	TRBJ1-1	ASSFRDRGEAF
TRBV27	TRBJ2-1	ASSLQGSEQF
TRBV7-2	TRBJ1-5	ASSLAGPREPQH
TRBV27	TRBJ2-1	ASSSRVWSSYNEQF